This TCR beta chain was documented in a study of Ad26.COV2.S vaccination and SARS-CoV-2 variants. The overall study: Donor got 5x10^10 or 1x10^11 viral particles of Ad26.COV2.S.

The protocol was immunoSEQ multiplex PCR, while the TCRdb copy is restricted to in-frame clones and leaves out a portion. Of roughly 700,000 clones listed, around 90% were seen once; the top ten hold 1.5%. CDR1 is LGHDT, CDR2 YNNKEL, per germline (reference sequence). Unmatched junction bases numbered 6, after V lost 4 bases and J lost 4 bases. This CDR3 contains 17 residues. The treatment is: around 19 received Ad26.COV2.S at low or high dose, single or two shots; about 5 received placebo; per-sample allocation not given. Samples analyzed were those drawn on day 63 after the first vaccine or placebo injection. Concerning this clone: Its antigen is not known.

Overall study results and limits: A substantial breadth of spike-specific CD8+ and CD4+ T cell responses after vaccination has been reported.

Source: peripheral blood, taken in a trial of Ad26.COV2.S vaccine versus placebo. This rearrangement joins TRBV3-1 (or the pseudogene TRBV3-2) to TRBJ2-2; TRBD2 agrees at 13 bases. The clonotype was recovered from a person between 18 and 65 years old who received the Ad26.COV2.S COVID-19 vaccine or a placebo. The CDR3 DNA follows: TGTGCCAGCAGCCCGCGGACTAGCGGGAGCGGCACCGGGGAGCTGTTTTTT. Translation: CASSPRTSGSGTGELFF.